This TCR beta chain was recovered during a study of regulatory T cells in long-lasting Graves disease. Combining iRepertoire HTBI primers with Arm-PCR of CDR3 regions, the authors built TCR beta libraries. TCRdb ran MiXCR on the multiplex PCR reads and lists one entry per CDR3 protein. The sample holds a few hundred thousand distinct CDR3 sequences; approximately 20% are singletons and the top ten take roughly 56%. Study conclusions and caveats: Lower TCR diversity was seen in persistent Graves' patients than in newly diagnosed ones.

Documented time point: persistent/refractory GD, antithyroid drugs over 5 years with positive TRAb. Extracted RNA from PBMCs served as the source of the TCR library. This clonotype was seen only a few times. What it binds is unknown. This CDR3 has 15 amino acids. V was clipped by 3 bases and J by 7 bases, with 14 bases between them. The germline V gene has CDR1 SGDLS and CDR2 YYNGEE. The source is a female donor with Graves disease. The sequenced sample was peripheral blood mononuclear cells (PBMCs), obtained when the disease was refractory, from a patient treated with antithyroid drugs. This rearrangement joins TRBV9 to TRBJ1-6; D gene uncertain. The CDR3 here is CASSERPGGNSPLHF. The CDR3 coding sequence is TGTGCCAGCAGCGAACGACCCGGCGGCAATTCACCCCTCCACTTT.